The 29 T cell receptor beta chains presented below share a single source sample, sequenced in a study of shared clonotypes between healthy human individuals. The assay was immunoSEQ multiplex PCR, and TCRdb's table has in-frame clones only and misses some. The table lists 950,000 to 1,200,000 clones, approximately 75% of them singletons. Material: memory CD4+ T cells from PBMCs. The subset is: CD45RA-negative fraction. The source of these receptors is a man younger than 30 in good health. Some clones in this sample may be carry-over from other donors' samples.

This clone has only one observation. The chain links TRBV7-8 to TRBJ1-5; TRBD1 matches 8 bases. The CDR3 contains 18 residues. V trimming: 5 bases; J trimming: 0 bases; junction bases outside the gene matches: 12. Looked up from germline, CDR1 is SGHVS and CDR2 is FQNEAQ. The CDR3 coding sequence is TGTGCCAGCAGCCAAAAAGACAGGGGAGGCTATAGCAATCAGCCCCAGCATTTT. Protein sequence: CASSQKDRGGYSNQPQHF.

The genes are TRBV19 and TRBJ1-5; 9 bases line up with TRBD1. The germline CDR1 and CDR2 sequences are LNHDA and SQIVND (reference sequence). V dropped 1 base and J dropped 3; count of bases not matched to a gene: 4. This CDR3 is built from 16 residues. CDR3 coding DNA: TGTGCCAGTAGTATAGCCGGGACAGGGTTCAATCAGCCCCAGCATTTT. As protein: CASSIAGTGFNQPQHF.

This rearrangement joins TRBV19 to TRBJ1-1; the D gene is possibly TRBD1 (6 bases). The CDR3 runs to 15 residues. CDR1 and CDR2 from the germline V gene are LNHDA and SQIVND (reference sequence). The V and J ends lost 9 bases and 1 base respectively, with 18 bases between them. The CDR3 coding sequence is TGTGCCAGCGAAGGGAGTGGGGGCCGGAACACTGAAGCTTTCTTT. The encoded protein is CASEGSGGRNTEAFF.

The genes are TRBV7-8 and TRBJ2-7; a possible D gene is TRBD1 (5 bases). The CDR3 totals 15 residues. Trimming took 1 base from V and 2 from J, leaving 12 bases between them. Germline V CDR1 and CDR2: SGHVS, FQNEAQ. CDR3 nucleotides: TGTGCCAGCAGCTTAGGGAGACAGTCTACCTACGAGCAGTACTTC. It translates to CASSLGRQSTYEQYF.

This chain connects TRBV7-9 to TRBJ2-1; perhaps D is TRBD1 or TRBD2 (5 bases each). The CDR3 consists of 15 residues. Germline V gives CDR1 SEHNR, CDR2 FQNEAQ (reference sequence). Trimming cost V 4 bases and J 6 bases, with 16 bases left between them. CDR3 sequence (DNA): TGTGCCAGCAGCTCCCCCGGGGCGATGGTCAATGAGCAGTTCTTC. This codes for CASSSPGAMVNEQFF. The whole variable domain, filled in from reference TRBV7-9 and TRBJ2-1, reads DTGVSQNPRHKITKRGQNVTFRCDPISEHNRLYWYRQTLGQGPEFLTYFQNEAQLEKSRLLSDRFSAERPKGSFSTLEIQRTEQGDSAMYLCASSSPGAMVNEQFFGPGTRLTVL.

The chain uses TRBV28 and TRBJ1-5, with 7 bases that match TRBD1. The length of the CDR3 is 16 residues. V trimming: 7 bases; J trimming: 2 bases; junction bases outside the gene matches: 11. Germline CDR1 MDHEN, CDR2 SYDVKM. The CDR3 DNA sequence: TGTGCCAGCAAAGGTAGACAGGGCCTTCGCAATCAGCCCCAGCATTTT. It codes for CASKGRQGLRNQPQHF.

The chain employs TRBV5-7 and TRBJ2-1, with D hard to call. TRBV5-7 is annotated as an ORF whose role is uncertain. The V gene lost 0 bases and the J gene lost 2 bases, with 9 bases spanning the gap. The CDR3 spans 15 residues. CDR3 bases: TGTGCCAGCAGCTTGGGCATGACCCCCTACAATGAGCAGTTCTTC. Translating gives CASSLGMTPYNEQFF.

Note on this clone: A read error may account for a junction end that differs from germline. V is TRBV7-8 and J is TRBJ2-7; no clear D gene. Germline loops: CDR1 SGHVS, CDR2 FQNEAQ. The CDR3 covers 15 residues. The CDR3 coding sequence is TGTGCCAGCAGTTTCCTCCGCTACTCACCCTGCGAGCAGTGCTTC. Amino acid sequence: CASSFLRYSPCEQCF.

The chain joins TRBV7-9 to TRBJ2-5; D is perhaps TRBD2 (6 bases). The V gene's germline CDR1 is SEHNR and CDR2 FQNEAQ (reference sequence). The V end lost 5 bases, the J end lost 2 bases, and 18 bases lay between the germline ends. The CDR3 is 16 amino acids. Here the CDR3 reads CASSGGWGLNQETQYF. The CDR3 nucleotides read TGTGCCAGCAGCGGCGGGTGGGGACTGAATCAAGAGACCCAGTACTTC.

CDR3 sequence reads: CASSQTTGSNTGELFF. The CDR3 DNA reads TGCGCCAGCAGCCAGACGACAGGGTCGAACACCGGGGAGCTGTTTTTT. V usage is TRBV4-1 and J usage is TRBJ2-2, with TRBD1 identical over 7 bases. CDR1 is MGHRA, CDR2 YSYEKL, per germline. The CDR3 is 16 amino acids. The V and J ends lost 3 bases and 0 bases, in that order; junction bases with no gene match: 4.

The V call is TRBV7-9, the J call TRBJ2-7; D is possibly TRBD2 (6 bases). The germline V gene encodes CDR1 SEHNR and CDR2 FQNEAQ (reference sequence). The CDR3 has 16 amino acids. Trimming shortened V by 5 bases and J by 3 bases, and 20 bases separated the two germline ends. CDR3 DNA sequence: TGTGCCAGCAGCCCCTCCGGATGGCGGGGAGACTACGAGCAGTACTTC. It translates to CASSPSGWRGDYEQYF. Using reference TRBV7-9 and TRBJ2-7 for the parts outside the CDR3, the full variable domain is DTGVSQNPRHKITKRGQNVTFRCDPISEHNRLYWYRQTLGQGPEFLTYFQNEAQLEKSRLLSDRFSAERPKGSFSTLEIQRTEQGDSAMYLCASSPSGWRGDYEQYFGPGTRLTVT.

The chain carries TRBV4-1 and TRBJ2-7; 8 positions agree with TRBD2. The junction had 9 bases not matched to a gene; V was cut back by 4 bases and J by 1 base. The CDR3 runs to 16 residues. CDR1 is MGHRA and CDR2 is YSYEKL in the germline V gene. This chain's CDR3 is CASSPLAGIPSYEQYF. The CDR3 DNA reads TGCGCCAGCAGCCCCCTAGCGGGCATCCCTTCCTACGAGCAGTACTTC.

In its sample, this clone was seen a few times. This sequence joins TRBV6-1 and TRBJ1-5; no definite D call. Germline values: CDR1 MNHNS, CDR2 SASEGT. The CDR3 has 16 amino acids. V lost 1 base and J lost 2, with 12 bases in between. The CDR3: CASSEGSARRNQPQHF. The CDR3 region has the DNA TGTGCCAGCAGTGAAGGGTCAGCCCGTCGCAATCAGCCCCAGCATTTT.

The V call is TRBV28, the J call TRBJ2-5; D is uncertain. Trimming left V 3 bases short and J 3 bases short, with 8 bases between. The CDR3 covers 13 residues. The germline CDR1 and CDR2 sequences are MDHEN and SYDVKM. As DNA, the CDR3 is TGTGCCAGCAGTTTTTCGCCCAAAGAGACCCAGTACTTC. Protein: CASSFSPKETQYF.

This sequence joins TRBV6-1 and TRBJ1-5; D might be TRBD1 (6 bases). V dropped 0 bases and J dropped 5 bases, with 11 bases sitting between them. Germline-derived CDR1 and CDR2 are MNHNS and SASEGT. The length of the CDR3 is 15 residues. The CDR3 here is CASSEAGGAYQPQHF. CDR3 in DNA: TGTGCCAGCAGTGAAGCGGGGGGCGCCTATCAGCCCCAGCATTTT.

CDR3 sequence (DNA): TGTGCCAGCAGCGTAGGTTCTAGTCACGCGGGGGAAGAGACCCAGTACTTC. Its translation: CASSVGSSHAGEETQYF. The chain recombines TRBV9 with TRBJ2-5, with TRBD2 matching 7 bases. CDR1 is SGDLS, CDR2 YYNGEE, per germline. V shed 0 bases, J shed 3 bases, and the junction held 11 bases outside the gene matches. The CDR3 is 17 amino acids.

V usage is TRBV10-3 and J usage is TRBJ1-2; D is uncertain. The CDR3 has 12 residues. Germline V gene sequence: CDR1 ENHRY, CDR2 SYGVKD. The V end was cut by 8 bases, the J end by 1 base, with 8 bases between. CDR3 amino acids: CAIAGDNYGYTF. DNA of the CDR3: TGTGCCATCGCAGGAGATAACTATGGCTACACCTTC.

This chain connects TRBV9 to TRBJ2-7; TRBD1 matches at 7 bases. The J call may be faulty, since TRBJ2-5 better matches the DNA end. Germline CDR1 is SGDLS and CDR2 is YYNGEE. The CDR3 has 13 residues. CDR3 residues: CASSVTGQETQYF. The CDR3 DNA reads as TGTGCCAGCAGCGTGACAGGGCAAGAGACCCAGTACTTC.

The V and J genes are TRBV7-8 and TRBJ2-6, with D hard to call. Germline values: CDR1 SGHVS, CDR2 FQNEAQ. V lost 2 bases and J lost 2, with 13 bases in between. CDR3 length equals 17 residues. DNA of the CDR3: TGTGCCAGCAGCTTAAATATCGTACAACCTGGGGCCAACGTCCTGACTTTC. As protein: CASSLNIVQPGANVLTF. Variable domain in full (rest from reference TRBV7-8 and TRBJ2-6): GAGVSQSPRYKVAKRGQDVALRCDPISGHVSLFWYQQALGQGPEFLTYFQNEAQLDKSGLPSDRFFAERPEGSVSTLKIQRTQQEDSAVYLCASSLNIVQPGANVLTFGAGSRLTVL.

This clone was observed a few times. The chain combines TRBV6-6 with TRBJ1-2, with D possibly matching TRBD1 (6 bases). Germline V CDR1 and CDR2: MNHNY, SVGAGI (reference sequence). The CDR3 runs to 14 residues. Trimming took 6 bases from V and 0 from J, leaving 11 bases between them. The CDR3 here is CASRSRDTNYGYTF. DNA for the CDR3: TGTGCCAGCAGGAGCCGGGACACTAACTATGGCTACACCTTC.

The chain has TRBV5-4 and TRBJ2-3; D possibly uses TRBD1 or TRBD2 (5 bases each). This CDR3 comprises 15 residues. Germline V gene lookup returns CDR1 SGHNT and CDR2 YYREEE (reference sequence). The V end was cut by 5 bases, the J end by 3 bases, with 16 bases between. The CDR3, as DNA: TGTGCCAGCAGTAGCACCGGGACGATGACAGATACGCAGTATTTT. It is translated as CASSSTGTMTDTQYF.

This chain links TRBV2 with TRBJ1-5, with TRBD1 matching 10 bases. The junction had 5 bases not matched to a gene; V was cut back by 5 bases and J by 4 bases. Germline V gene sequence: CDR1 SNHLY, CDR2 FYNNEI. The CDR3 length is 15 residues. In DNA, the CDR3 is TGTGCCAGCAGTCCCATGGGACAGGGGAATCAGCCCCAGCATTTT. It yields the protein CASSPMGQGNQPQHF.

The chain carries TRBV5-1 and TRBJ2-3; maybe TRBD2 (7 bases). Looked up from germline, CDR1 is SGHRS and CDR2 is YFSETQ. The germline V and J ends were trimmed by 2 bases and 2 bases, with 12 bases remaining between them. This CDR3 contains 15 residues. The DNA for the CDR3 is TGCGCCAGCAGCTTACCCGGGGGGCCCACAGATACGCAGTATTTT. Amino acid sequence: CASSLPGGPTDTQYF.

This clone was recorded many times. V and J are TRBV6-6 and TRBJ1-6; D possibly corresponds to TRBD1 (5 bases). CDR1 and CDR2 from the germline V gene are MNHNY and SVGAGI (reference sequence). Trimming took 5 bases from V and 9 from J, leaving 8 bases between them. This CDR3 has 12 amino acids. The CDR3 DNA sequence: TGTGCCAGCAGTCCCGGGGGTTCACCCCTCCACTTT. Amino acids: CASSPGGSPLHF.

V is TRBV6-6 and J is TRBJ2-5; D gene unclear. This CDR3 spans 15 amino acids. Germline V gene data show CDR1 as MNHNY and CDR2 as SVGAGI (reference sequence). The V end lost 7 bases, the J end lost 4 bases, and 19 bases lay between the germline ends. CDR3 sequence: CASTAALDSGETQYF. The CDR3 DNA is TGTGCCAGCACCGCCGCTCTAGACTCGGGAGAGACCCAGTACTTC.

This clone was picked up one time. This chain links TRBV5-4 with TRBJ2-3; 7 bases agree with TRBD1. CDR1 is SGHNT, CDR2 YYREEE, per germline (reference sequence). With 3 bases clipped from V and 1 base from J, the junction kept 5 bases outside the gene matches. This CDR3 has 15 residues. The CDR3 DNA reads TGTGCCAGCAGCTGGGGGACAGTAGGCACAGATACGCAGTATTTT. Protein product: CASSWGTVGTDTQYF.

The J gene is TRBJ1-1, the V gene TRBV28; 8 bases are a match to TRBD1. Trimming took 5 bases from V and 4 from J; bases not matched to a gene: 12. The CDR3 is made up of 16 amino acids. Germline lookup yields CDR1 MDHEN and CDR2 SYDVKM. CDR3 coding DNA: TGTGCCAGCAGTCCTTGGGACAGGCAATCGGCCACTGAAGCTTTCTTT. Translating gives CASSPWDRQSATEAFF.

This CDR3 is CASNYRDGRMNTEAFF. The DNA for the CDR3 is TGCGCCAGCAACTACCGGGACGGTCGCATGAACACTGAAGCTTTCTTT. The chain has TRBV5-1 and TRBJ1-1, with a tentative D call TRBD1 (5 bases). The CDR3 is 16 residues long. The V end was cut by 6 bases, the J end by 0 bases, with 18 bases between. The germline V gene encodes CDR1 SGHRS and CDR2 YFSETQ.

This clone has a handful of counts. The rearrangement links TRBV19 to TRBJ2-1; 7 bases fit TRBD2. Germline V gene sequence: CDR1 LNHDA, CDR2 SQIVND (reference sequence). V was clipped by 6 bases and J by 5 bases; unmatched bases: 19. CDR3 size: 18 residues. The CDR3 nucleotides read TGTGCCAGTAGCCTCCTCCTCGAGTCGACTAGCTTACACAATGAGCAGTTCTTC. This sequence encodes CASSLLLESTSLHNEQFF.